A single sample is the source of the 7 T cell receptor beta chains below, sequenced in a study of blood T cell repertoires in COVID-19. The assay was immunoSEQ multiplex PCR, and TCRdb's table has in-frame clones only and misses some. The sample has approximately 530,000 clones; roughly 91% are singletons. Sequences were obtained from peripheral blood. The source of these receptors is a woman in her forties or fifties with COVID-19, enrolled during active disease.

The chain combines TRBV5-1 with TRBJ1-5, with D tentatively TRBD1 (6 bases). This CDR3 is 15 amino acids long. Trimming stripped 1 base from V and 7 bases from J, with 15 bases between. Germline-derived CDR1 and CDR2 are SGHRS and YFSETQ. This chain's CDR3 is CASSLRGGPGQPQHF. CDR3 nucleotides: TGCGCCAGCAGCTTGAGGGGGGGGCCAGGGCAGCCCCAGCATTTT.

This chain joins TRBV28 and TRBJ2-1, with unresolved D. Germline loops: CDR1 MDHEN, CDR2 SYDVKM. The V gene lost 2 bases and the J gene lost 9 bases, with 8 bases spanning the gap. CDR3 length equals 12 residues. The CDR3 sequence is CASSLGWSEQFF. CDR3 bases: TGTGCCAGCAGTTTAGGGTGGAGTGAGCAGTTCTTC.

J is TRBJ2-7 and V is TRBV28, with D tentatively TRBD1 (6 bases). V lost 3 bases and J 4 bases, leaving 13 bases between the germline ends. Looked up from germline, CDR1 is MDHEN and CDR2 is SYDVKM. The CDR3 covers 14 residues. CDR3 sequence reads: CASSLTGFMYEQYF. In DNA, the CDR3 is TGTGCCAGCAGTTTGACAGGTTTTATGTACGAGCAGTACTTC. Supplemented by reference TRBV28 and TRBJ2-7, the full variable domain reads DVKVTQSSRYLVKRTGEKVFLECVQDMDHENMFWYRQDPGLGLRLIYFSYDVKMKEKGDIPEGYSVSREKKERFSLILESASTNQTSMYLCASSLTGFMYEQYFGPGTRLTVT.

The genes are TRBV10-3 and TRBJ2-4, with TRBD1 matching 7 bases. CDR3 length: 13 amino acids. J lost 6 bases, V lost 6 bases, and 5 bases had no gene match. Per the germline V gene, CDR1 is ENHRY and CDR2 is SYGVKD. The CDR3 sequence is CAIRPTGRNIQYF. The CDR3 DNA sequence: TGTGCCATCAGGCCGACAGGGAGAAACATTCAGTACTTC.

The chain is built from TRBV27 and TRBJ2-5; 11 positions match TRBD2. This CDR3 is built from 15 residues. CDR1 and CDR2 from the germline V gene are MNHEY and SMNVEV (reference sequence). V trimming: 5 bases; J trimming: 7 bases; junction bases outside the gene matches: 9. The CDR3 DNA reads TGTGCCAGCAGTCCCACACAAGGACTAGCGGGGACCCAGTACTTC. This translates into CASSPTQGLAGTQYF.

The rearrangement uses TRBV29-1 and TRBJ1-2, with a tentative D call TRBD1 (6 bases). In germline, CDR1 is SQVTM, CDR2 ANQGSEA. The CDR3 is 14 residues long. V dropped 5 bases and J dropped 0 bases, with 13 bases sitting between them. The DNA of the CDR3 is TGCAGCGTTAGGGGGACAAAGACTAACTATGGCTACACCTTC. Translation gives CSVRGTKTNYGYTF.

This clone was counted only a few times. V gene TRBV2 combines with J gene TRBJ1-5; no definite D call. Germline lookup yields CDR1 SNHLY and CDR2 FYNNEI. Trimming pared 3 bases from V and 3 bases from J, leaving 9 bases between. The CDR3 loop spans 14 amino acids. The CDR3 reads CASSEWGVNQPQHF. CDR3 nucleotides: TGTGCCAGCAGTGAGTGGGGAGTCAATCAGCCCCAGCATTTT.